Shown below are 14 T cell receptor beta chains from a single sample sequenced in a study of CD8 T cells in ankylosing spondylitis (dated by TCRdb to about 2017). Results the study describes overall, beyond this receptor: Blood from ankylosing spondylitis patients appeared to be characterized by a TCR beta motif made up of under ten highly homologous amino acid variants.

Libraries were made using 5' RACE. TCRdb shows the sequencer as Illumina HiSeq 2500. TCRdb passed the public sequencing reads through fastp at Q25 and MiXCR, retaining productive beta sequences. Rows are unified per CDR3 protein, each entry keeping the most common DNA and genes. In all, the sample holds hundreds of thousands of distinct CDR3 sequences, and around 11% of those were seen once. The ten most abundant clones make up 0.51% of the sample. These TCRs are of unknown antigen specificity. The sequenced material came from blood, either unsorted or a sorted T cell fraction (not recorded which). Every receptor here comes from a male donor with ankylosing spondylitis.

The rearrangement joins TRBV10-3 to TRBJ1-5; D uncertain. The V gene's germline CDR1 is ENHRY and CDR2 SYGVKD. The length of the CDR3 is 13 residues. Trimming took off 6 bases at V and 4 bases at J, with 10 bases between the two ends. The CDR3 DNA is TGTGCCATCAGCTCGGACGGTAATCAGCCCCAGCATTTT. Translated, it gives CAISSDGNQPQHF.

CDR3 amino acids: CASSLMPAVRREQYF. For the CDR3, the DNA is TGTGCCAGCAGCTTAATGCCGGCGGTCCGCCGCGAGCAGTACTTC. V usage is TRBV7-8 and J usage is TRBJ2-7; the D is unclear. The CDR3 is 15 residues long. V lost 2 bases to trimming and J lost 6 bases, with 17 bases between them. Germline loops: CDR1 SGHVS, CDR2 FQNEAQ.

The CDR3 loop is CASSTPLAGLTGELFF. CDR3 in DNA: TGTGCCAGTAGTACCCCCCTAGCAGGGCTCACCGGGGAGCTGTTTTTT. This sequence joins TRBV19 and TRBJ2-2; D may be TRBD1 or TRBD2 (5 bases each). The V and J ends lost 4 bases and 4 bases respectively, with 16 bases between them. The CDR3 consists of 16 residues. The V gene's germline CDR1 is LNHDA and CDR2 SQIVND (reference sequence). The variable domain in full, completed from reference TRBV19 and TRBJ2-2, reads DGGITQSPKYLFRKEGQNVTLSCEQNLNHDAMYWYRQDPGQGLRLIYYSQIVNDFQKGDIAEGYSVSREKKESFPLTVTSAQKNPTAFYLCASSTPLAGLTGELFFGEGSRLTVL.

This clonotype showed up just a few times. The chain is built from TRBV6-4 and TRBJ2-7; 9 nucleotides agree with TRBD2. From germline, CDR1 is MRHNA and CDR2 SNTAGT. The CDR3 sequence is 15 residues long. V trimming: 6 bases; J trimming: 3 bases; junction bases outside the gene matches: 9. CDR3: CASSKFPTSGYEQYF. CDR3 nucleotide sequence: TGTGCCAGCAGCAAATTTCCGACTAGCGGCTACGAGCAGTACTTC.

This clonotype came up a few times. The chain couples TRBV25-1 to TRBJ2-1; D is ambiguous. The V end lost 1 base, the J end lost 12 bases, and 13 bases lay between the germline ends. CDR1 is MGHDK and CDR2 is SYGVNS in the germline V gene. This CDR3 region has 13 residues. The CDR3: CASSESRLRSQFF. The CDR3, as DNA: TGTGCCAGCAGTGAATCCCGTCTCCGGTCGCAGTTCTTC.

This clonotype has more than one count but fewer than ten. The chain uses TRBV5-1 and TRBJ2-3, with D uncertain. This CDR3 comprises 15 residues. The germline V and J ends were trimmed by 1 base and 2 bases, with 11 bases remaining between them. CDR1 is SGHRS and CDR2 is YFSETQ in the germline V gene. This CDR3 reads CASSLQAAFTDTQYF. DNA of the CDR3: TGCGCCAGCAGCTTGCAGGCAGCTTTCACAGATACGCAGTATTTT. The complete variable domain, with remaining parts taken from reference TRBV5-1 and TRBJ2-3, reads KAGVTQTPRYLIKTRGQQVTLSCSPISGHRSVSWYQQTPGQGLQFLFEYFSETQRNKGNFPGRFSGRQFSNSRSEMNVSTLELGDSALYLCASSLQAAFTDTQYFGPGTRLTVL.

This clonotype was seen more than once but under ten times. The J gene is TRBJ2-1, the V gene TRBV15, with D possibly being TRBD2 (5 bases). The CDR3 runs to 15 residues. Trimming shortened V by 0 bases and J by 4 bases, and 10 bases separated the two germline ends. Germline V gene data show CDR1 as LNHNV and CDR2 as YYDKDF (reference sequence). The CDR3 nucleotides are TGTGCCACCAGCAGAGATCCGGCGGGTTACAATGAGCAGTTCTTC. Protein: CATSRDPAGYNEQFF. Drawing the rest from reference TRBV15 and TRBJ2-1, the complete variable domain is DAMVIQNPRYQVTQFGKPVTLSCSQTLNHNVMYWYQQKSSQAPKLLFHYYDKDFNNEADTPDNFQSRRPNTSFCFLDIRSPGLGDTAMYLCATSRDPAGYNEQFFGPGTRLTVL.

This clonotype has more than one count but fewer than ten. This chain links TRBV20-1 with TRBJ2-5, with D perhaps matching TRBD2 (5 bases). Germline CDR1 DFQATT, CDR2 SNEGSKA (reference sequence). This CDR3 is 13 amino acids long. V was shortened by 4 bases and J by 2 bases, with 11 bases between the two germline ends. The CDR3 region has the DNA TGCAGTGCTATCACGGACTTGCAAGAGACCCAGTACTTC. It encodes CSAITDLQETQYF.

This clonotype was found many times. The rearrangement links TRBV24-1 to TRBJ2-3; 7 nucleotides align to TRBD1. The germline CDR1 and CDR2 sequences are KGHDR and SFDVKD. The length of the CDR3 is 13 residues. J lost 2 bases, V lost 10 bases, and 5 bases had no gene match. The DNA for the CDR3 is TGTGCCACAGGGGGCGAAAACACAGATACGCAGTATTTT. Protein sequence: CATGGENTDTQYF.

This clonotype has a handful of counts. This sequence joins TRBV7-9 and TRBJ1-1; 7 bases are shared with TRBD1. Germline trimming cut 4 bases from V and 4 bases from J; bases unmatched to any gene: 3. Germline loops: CDR1 SEHNR, CDR2 FQNEAQ (reference sequence). This CDR3 is 13 amino acids long. CDR3 nucleotides: TGTGCCAGCAGCTGGACAGGACCCACTGAAGCTTTCTTT. Translation gives CASSWTGPTEAFF.

The rearrangement joins TRBV5-1 to TRBJ1-2; no reliable D call. Germline CDR1 reads SGHRS; CDR2 reads YFSETQ. The CDR3 sequence is 14 residues long. The V end was cut by 1 base, the J end by 8 bases, with 15 bases between. The CDR3 region is CASSLQTDGWGYTF. As DNA, the CDR3 is TGCGCCAGCAGCTTGCAAACGGACGGATGGGGCTACACCTTC.

This clonotype was seen only a few times. The rearrangement links TRBV20-1 to TRBJ1-2; 8 nucleotides agree with TRBD1. The CDR3 is 12 residues long. Germline CDR1 and CDR2: DFQATT and SNEGSKA (reference sequence). The CDR3: CRGLQGDYGYTF. The CDR3, as DNA: TGCAGGGGCTTACAGGGGGATTATGGCTACACCTTC.

V and J are TRBV10-1 and TRBJ2-3, with 7 positions matching TRBD2. From germline, CDR1 is WNHNN and CDR2 SYGVQD (reference sequence). The CDR3 has 15 residues. After removal of 0 bases from V and 9 bases from J, the junction contained 9 bases not matched to a gene. CDR3 coding DNA: TGCGCCAGCAGTGAGTCGATGGCGGGAGATCGCACGCAGTATTTT. As protein: CASSESMAGDRTQYF.

There are a few counts of this clonotype. The chain has TRBV4-3 and TRBJ2-2, with a possible D match to TRBD2 (5 bases). The germline V and J ends were trimmed by 2 bases and 6 bases, with 19 bases remaining between them. Per germline, CDR1 LGHNA and CDR2 YSLEER. This CDR3 region has 17 residues. The CDR3 nucleotides are TGCGCCAGCAGCCAACCCCCGATTCGGGGTGGGCCCGGGGAGCTGTTTTTT. The encoded protein is CASSQPPIRGGPGELFF.